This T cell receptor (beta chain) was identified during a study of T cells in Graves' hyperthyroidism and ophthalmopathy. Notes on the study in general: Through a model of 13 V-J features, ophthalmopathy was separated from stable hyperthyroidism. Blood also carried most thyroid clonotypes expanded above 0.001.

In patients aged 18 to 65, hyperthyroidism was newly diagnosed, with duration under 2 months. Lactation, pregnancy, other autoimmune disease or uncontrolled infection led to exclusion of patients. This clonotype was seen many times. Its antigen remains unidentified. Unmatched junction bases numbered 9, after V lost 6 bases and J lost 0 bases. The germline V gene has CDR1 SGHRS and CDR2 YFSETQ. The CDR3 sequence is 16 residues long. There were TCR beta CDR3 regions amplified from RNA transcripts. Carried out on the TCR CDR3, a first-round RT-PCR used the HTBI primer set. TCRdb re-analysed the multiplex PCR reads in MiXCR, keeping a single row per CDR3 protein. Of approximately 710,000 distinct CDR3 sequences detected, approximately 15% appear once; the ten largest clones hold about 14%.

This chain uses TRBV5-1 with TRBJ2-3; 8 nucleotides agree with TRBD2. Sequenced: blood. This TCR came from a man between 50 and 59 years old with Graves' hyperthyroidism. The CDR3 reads CASKGRLASSTDTQYF. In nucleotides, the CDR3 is TGCGCCAGCAAGGGACGACTAGCGTCTAGCACAGATACGCAGTATTTT.